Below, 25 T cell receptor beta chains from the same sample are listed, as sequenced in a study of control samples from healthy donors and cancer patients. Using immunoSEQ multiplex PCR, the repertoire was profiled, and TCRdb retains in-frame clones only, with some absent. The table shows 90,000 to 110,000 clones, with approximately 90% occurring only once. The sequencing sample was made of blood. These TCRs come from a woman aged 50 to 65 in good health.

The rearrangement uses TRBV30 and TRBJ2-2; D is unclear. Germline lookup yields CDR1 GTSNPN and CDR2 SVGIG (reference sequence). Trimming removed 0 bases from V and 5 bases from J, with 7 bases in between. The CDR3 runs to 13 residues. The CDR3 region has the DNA TGTGCCTGGAGTGTAATCGGGACCGGGGAGCTGTTTTTT. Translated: CAWSVIGTGELFF.

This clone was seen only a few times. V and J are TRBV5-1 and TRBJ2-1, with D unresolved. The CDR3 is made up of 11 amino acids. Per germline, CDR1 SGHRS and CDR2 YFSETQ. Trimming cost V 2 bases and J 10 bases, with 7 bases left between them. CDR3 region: CASSLGFEQFF. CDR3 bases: TGCGCCAGCAGCTTAGGGTTCGAGCAGTTCTTC.

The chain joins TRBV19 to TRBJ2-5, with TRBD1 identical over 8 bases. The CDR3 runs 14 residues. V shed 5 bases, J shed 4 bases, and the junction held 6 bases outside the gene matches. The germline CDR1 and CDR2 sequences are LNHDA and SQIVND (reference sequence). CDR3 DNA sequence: TGTGCCAGTAGTTTCGGACAGGGAGCAGAGACCCAGTACTTC. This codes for CASSFGQGAETQYF.

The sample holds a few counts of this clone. In DNA form, the CDR3 reads TGTGCCAGCAGCAAATCAGGTTGGGCCGGGACGGCGGGAACCGAGCACGAGCAGTACGTC. Its protein product is CASSKSGWAGTAGTEHEQYV. The gene calls are TRBV21-1 and TRBJ2-7; the listed D gene, TRBD2, was not tested against the DNA. TRBV21-1 is a known pseudogene. CDR3 length: 20 amino acids.

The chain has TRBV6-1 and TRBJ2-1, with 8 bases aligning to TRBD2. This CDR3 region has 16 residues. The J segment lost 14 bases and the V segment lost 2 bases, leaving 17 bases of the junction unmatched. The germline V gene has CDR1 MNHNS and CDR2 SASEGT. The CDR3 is CASSERAGGSFLTEFF. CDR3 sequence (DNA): TGTGCCAGCAGTGAAAGGGCGGGAGGTAGCTTTCTTACGGAGTTCTTC.

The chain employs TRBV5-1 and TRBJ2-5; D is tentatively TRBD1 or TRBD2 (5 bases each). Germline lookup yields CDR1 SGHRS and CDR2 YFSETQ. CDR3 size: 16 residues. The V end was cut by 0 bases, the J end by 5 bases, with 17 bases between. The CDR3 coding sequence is TGCGCCAGCAGCTTGGCCCTCGGGTCCGAGGGGGAGACCCAGTACTTC. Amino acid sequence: CASSLALGSEGETQYF.

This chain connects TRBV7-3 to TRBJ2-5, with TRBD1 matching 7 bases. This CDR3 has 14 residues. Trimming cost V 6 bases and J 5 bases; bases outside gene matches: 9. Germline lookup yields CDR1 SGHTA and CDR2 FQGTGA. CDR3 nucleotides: TGTGCCAGCAGACTAACACGGGACAGCGAGACCCAGTACTTC. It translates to CASRLTRDSETQYF.

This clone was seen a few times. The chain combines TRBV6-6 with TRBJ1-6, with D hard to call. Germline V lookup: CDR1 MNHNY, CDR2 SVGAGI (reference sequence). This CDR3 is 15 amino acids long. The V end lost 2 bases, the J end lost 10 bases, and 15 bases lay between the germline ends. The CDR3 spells CASSYAARVASPLHF. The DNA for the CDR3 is TGTGCCAGCAGTTACGCGGCGCGTGTGGCATCACCCCTCCACTTT.

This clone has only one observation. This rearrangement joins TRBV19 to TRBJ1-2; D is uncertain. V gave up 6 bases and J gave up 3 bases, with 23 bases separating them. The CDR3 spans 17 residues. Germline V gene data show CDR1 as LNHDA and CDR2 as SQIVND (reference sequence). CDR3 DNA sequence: TGTGCCAGTAGCCTACACTTGCCCCAGGATCGTGACTATGGCTACACCTTC. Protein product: CASSLHLPQDRDYGYTF. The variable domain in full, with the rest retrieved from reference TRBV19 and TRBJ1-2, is DGGITQSPKYLFRKEGQNVTLSCEQNLNHDAMYWYRQDPGQGLRLIYYSQIVNDFQKGDIAEGYSVSREKKESFPLTVTSAQKNPTAFYLCASSLHLPQDRDYGYTFGSGTRLTVV.

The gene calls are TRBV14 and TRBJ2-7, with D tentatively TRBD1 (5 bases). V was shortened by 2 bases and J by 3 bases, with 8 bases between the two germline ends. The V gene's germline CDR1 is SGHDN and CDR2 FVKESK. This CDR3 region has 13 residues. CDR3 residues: CASSQNRLYEQYF. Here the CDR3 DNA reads TGTGCCAGCAGCCAAAACAGGCTCTACGAGCAGTACTTC.

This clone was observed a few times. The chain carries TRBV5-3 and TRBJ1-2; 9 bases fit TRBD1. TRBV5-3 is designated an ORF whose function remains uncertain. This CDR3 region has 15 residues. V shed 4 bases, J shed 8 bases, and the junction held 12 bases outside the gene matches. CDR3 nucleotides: TGTGCCAGAAGCCCTCCTCGAGGGACAGGGTTGGGCTACACCTTC. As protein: CARSPPRGTGLGYTF.

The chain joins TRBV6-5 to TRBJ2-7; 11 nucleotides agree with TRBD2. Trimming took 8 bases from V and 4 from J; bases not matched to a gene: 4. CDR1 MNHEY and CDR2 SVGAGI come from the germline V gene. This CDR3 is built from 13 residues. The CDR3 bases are TGTGCCAGCTCCAGGACTAGCGGGTACGAGCAGTACGTC. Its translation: CASSRTSGYEQYV.

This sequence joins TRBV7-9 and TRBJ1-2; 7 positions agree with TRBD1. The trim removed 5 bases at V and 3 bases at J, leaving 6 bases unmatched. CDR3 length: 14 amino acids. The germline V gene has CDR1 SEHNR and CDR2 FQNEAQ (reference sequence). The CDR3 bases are TGTGCCAGCAGCCGAGCAGGGGGAGACTATGGCTACACCTTC. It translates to CASSRAGGDYGYTF.

The CDR3 is CASSLSGSVLKAGELFF. The CDR3 nucleotides are TGTGCCAGCAGTTTATCGGGAAGCGTTTTGAAGGCCGGGGAGCTGTTTTTT. The chain uses TRBV27 and TRBJ2-2; D is unresolved. The CDR3 extends over 17 amino acids. V was shortened by 0 bases and J by 6 bases, with 17 bases between the two germline ends. Germline V gene data show CDR1 as MNHEY and CDR2 as SMNVEV (reference sequence).

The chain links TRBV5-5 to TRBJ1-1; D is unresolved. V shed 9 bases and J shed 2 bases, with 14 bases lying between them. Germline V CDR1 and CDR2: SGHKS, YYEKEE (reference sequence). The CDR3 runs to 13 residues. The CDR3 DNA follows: TGTGCCATCGTGCCCGGTCCTAACACTGAAGCTTTCTTT. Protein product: CAIVPGPNTEAFF.

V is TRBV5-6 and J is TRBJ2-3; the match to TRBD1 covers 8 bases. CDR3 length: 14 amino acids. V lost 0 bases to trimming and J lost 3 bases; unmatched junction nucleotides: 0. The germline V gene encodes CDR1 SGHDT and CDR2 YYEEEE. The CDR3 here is CASSLGTGTDTQYF. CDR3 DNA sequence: TGTGCCAGCAGCTTGGGGACAGGGACAGATACGCAGTATTTT.

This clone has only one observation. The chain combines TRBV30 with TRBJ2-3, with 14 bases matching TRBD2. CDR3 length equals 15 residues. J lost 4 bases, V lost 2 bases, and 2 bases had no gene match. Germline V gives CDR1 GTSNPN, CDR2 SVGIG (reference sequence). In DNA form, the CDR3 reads TGTGCCTGGAGTCCGGGACTAGCGGGAGCAGATACGCAGTATTTT. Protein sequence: CAWSPGLAGADTQYF.

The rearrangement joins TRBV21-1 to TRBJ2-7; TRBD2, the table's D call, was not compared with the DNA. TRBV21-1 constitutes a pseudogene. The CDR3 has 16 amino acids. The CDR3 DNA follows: TGTGCCAGCAGCCCGCCGGGACTAGCGGGAAACTACGAGCAGTACGTC. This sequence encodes CASSPPGLAGNYEQYV.

The CDR3 spells CASSFTKTSNEQYV. Here the CDR3 DNA reads TGTGCCAGCAGCTTCACAAAGACTAGTAACGAGCAGTACGTC. The genes are TRBV28 and TRBJ2-7; the D gene is possibly TRBD2 (6 bases). V lost 6 bases to trimming and J lost 5 bases, with 17 bases between them. The germline V gene encodes CDR1 MDHEN and CDR2 SYDVKM. The CDR3 is made up of 14 amino acids.

The CDR3 DNA reads TGTGCCAGCGGGGATAGTCCGAGCAATGAGCAGTTCTTC. The encoded protein is CASGDSPSNEQFF. The chain joins TRBV7-9 to TRBJ2-1; D is undetermined. Germline CDR1 reads SEHNR; CDR2 reads FQNEAQ (reference sequence). The CDR3 loop spans 13 amino acids. V was cut by 8 bases and J by 6 bases, with 14 bases left in between.

This chain's CDR3 is CAWTPLEGFYNEQFF. The CDR3 bases are TGTGCCTGGACCCCACTAGAGGGGTTCTACAATGAGCAGTTCTTC. The chain joins TRBV30 to TRBJ2-1; the D gene could be TRBD1 or TRBD2 (5 bases each). Between the trimmed V and J ends, which lost 4 bases and 3 bases, there was a span of 16 bases. This CDR3 is built from 15 residues. Germline CDR1 reads GTSNPN; CDR2 reads SVGIG (reference sequence).

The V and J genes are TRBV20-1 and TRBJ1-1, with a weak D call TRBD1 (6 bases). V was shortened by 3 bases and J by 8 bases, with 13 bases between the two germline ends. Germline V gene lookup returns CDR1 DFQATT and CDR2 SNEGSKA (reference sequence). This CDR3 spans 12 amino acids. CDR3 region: CSASGGRVEAFF. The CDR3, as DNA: TGCAGTGCTAGTGGGGGGCGGGTGGAAGCTTTCTTT.

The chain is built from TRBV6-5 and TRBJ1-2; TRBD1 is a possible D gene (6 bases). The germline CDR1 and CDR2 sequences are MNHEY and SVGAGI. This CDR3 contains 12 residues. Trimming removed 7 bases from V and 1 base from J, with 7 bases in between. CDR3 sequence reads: CASKGVNYGYTF. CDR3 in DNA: TGTGCCAGCAAGGGGGTTAACTATGGCTACACCTTC.

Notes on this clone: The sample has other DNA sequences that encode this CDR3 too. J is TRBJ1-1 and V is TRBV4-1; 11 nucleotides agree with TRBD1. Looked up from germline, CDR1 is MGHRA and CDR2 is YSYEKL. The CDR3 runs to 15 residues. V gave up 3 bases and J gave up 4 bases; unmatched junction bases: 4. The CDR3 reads CASSQGQGGVTEAFF. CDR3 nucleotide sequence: TGCGCCAGCAGCCAGGGACAGGGGGGAGTCACTGAAGCTTTCTTT.

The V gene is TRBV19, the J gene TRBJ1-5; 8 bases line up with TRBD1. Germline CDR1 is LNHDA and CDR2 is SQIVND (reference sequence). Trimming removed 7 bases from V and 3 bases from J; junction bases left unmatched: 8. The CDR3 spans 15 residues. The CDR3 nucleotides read TGTGCCAGTACCGCACAGGGGGTTGACAATCAGCCCCAGCATTTT. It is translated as CASTAQGVDNQPQHF.